The next 3 T cell receptor beta chains were all read from a single sample in a study of early T cells in non-severe SARS-CoV-2 infection. MiXCR was run by TCRdb on the 5' RACE reads, yielding one entry per CDR3 protein. The table has around 50,000 distinct CDR3 sequences, approximately 7.6% seen once. Sequences were obtained from whole blood. All receptors come from an adult who was a healthcare worker with PCR-confirmed SARS-CoV-2 infection or an uninfected control (not recorded which).

This clonotype was observed many times. This chain connects TRBV29-1 to TRBJ2-1; D assignment may be TRBD1 or TRBD2 (6 bases each). V was clipped by 4 bases and J by 5 bases, with 12 bases between them. Germline-derived CDR1 and CDR2 are SQVTM and ANQGSEA. The CDR3 extends over 13 amino acids. The CDR3 region is CSVADSGHNEQFF. CDR3 nucleotide sequence: TGCAGCGTTGCGGACAGCGGGCACAATGAGCAGTTCTTC.

This clonotype was picked up many times. This chain links TRBV18 with TRBJ1-2; maybe TRBD1 (6 bases). Trimming left V 3 bases short and J 6 bases short, with 11 bases between. In germline, CDR1 is KGHSH, CDR2 LQKENI. This CDR3 spans 13 amino acids. For the CDR3, the DNA is TGTGCCAGCTCACCGAGACAGGAGGATGGCTACACCTTC. This translates into CASSPRQEDGYTF.

This rearrangement joins TRBV2 to TRBJ2-7, with D hard to call. CDR3 length: 11 amino acids. The V end was cut by 0 bases, the J end by 6 bases, with 3 bases between. Germline CDR1 reads SNHLY; CDR2 reads FYNNEI. CDR3 bases: TGTGCCAGCAGTGAAGCGCCCGAGCAGTACTTC. Translating gives CASSEAPEQYF.